This T cell receptor (beta chain) was recorded in a study of blood T cell repertoires in COVID-19. Study background: Recovered status in Cohort 3 required two negative PCRs, clearance, or symptom resolution.

Sequencing was performed with immunoSEQ multiplex PCR; in TCRdb, only in-frame clones are kept and a portion is missing. This sample has 210,000 or so clones, with roughly 90% found just once. Per germline, CDR1 SGHAT and CDR2 FQNNGV. V gave up 2 bases and J gave up 4 bases; unmatched junction bases: 10. The CDR3 runs to 16 residues. The receptor was derived from a woman in her 50s in a cohort exposed to, infected with or recovered from COVID-19 (not recorded which). This chain connects TRBV11-2 to TRBJ2-7, with TRBD1 identical over 8 bases. Sample: PBMCs or T cells enriched from blood (not recorded which). The CDR3 reads CASSLYRQGSRYEQYF. The CDR3 nucleotides read TGTGCCAGCAGCTTATACCGACAGGGGTCGAGGTACGAGCAGTACTTC.